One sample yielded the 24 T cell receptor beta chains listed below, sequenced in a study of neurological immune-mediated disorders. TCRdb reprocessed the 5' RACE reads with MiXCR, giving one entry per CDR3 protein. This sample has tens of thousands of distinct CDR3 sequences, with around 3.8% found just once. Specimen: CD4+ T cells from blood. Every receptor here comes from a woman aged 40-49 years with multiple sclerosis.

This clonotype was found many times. The CDR3 loop reads CASSLGADRGYEQYF. CDR3 in DNA: TGCGCCAGCAGCTTGGGGGCTGACAGAGGGTACGAGCAGTACTTC. The chain has TRBV5-1 and TRBJ2-7; D possibly uses TRBD1 or TRBD2 (5 bases each). Deletions cut 0 bases from V and 4 bases from J, with 14 bases between. The CDR3 is 15 residues long. From germline, CDR1 is SGHRS and CDR2 YFSETQ.

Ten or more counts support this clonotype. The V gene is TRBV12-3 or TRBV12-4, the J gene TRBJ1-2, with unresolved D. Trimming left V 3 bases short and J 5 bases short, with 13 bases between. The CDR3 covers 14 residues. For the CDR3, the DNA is TGTGCCAGCAGTTTTCGGGAGACCCTTTATGGCTACACCTTC. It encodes CASSFRETLYGYTF.

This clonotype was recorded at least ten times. This CDR3 is CASSHQASYSYNSPLHF. The CDR3 DNA is TGTGCCAGCAGCCACCAGGCCAGTTACTCCTATAATTCACCCCTCCACTTT. V gene TRBV7-2 combines with J gene TRBJ1-6; D gene ambiguous. CDR3 size: 17 residues. Germline CDR1 and CDR2: SGHTA and FQGNSA. Trimming stripped 5 bases from V and 0 bases from J, with 14 bases between.

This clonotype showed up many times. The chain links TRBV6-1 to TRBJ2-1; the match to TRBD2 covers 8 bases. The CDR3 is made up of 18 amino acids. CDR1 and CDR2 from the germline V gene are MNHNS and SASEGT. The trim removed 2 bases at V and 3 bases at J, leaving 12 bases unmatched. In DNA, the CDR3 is TGTGCCAGCAGTGAATTTGTCGTCGGGGGGGCCTTCTACAATGAGCAGTTCTTC. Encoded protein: CASSEFVVGGAFYNEQFF.

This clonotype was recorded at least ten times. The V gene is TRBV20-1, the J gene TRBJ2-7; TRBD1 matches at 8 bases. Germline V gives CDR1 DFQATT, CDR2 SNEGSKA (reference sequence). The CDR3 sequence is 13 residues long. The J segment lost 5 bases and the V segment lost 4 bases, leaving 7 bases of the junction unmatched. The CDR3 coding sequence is TGCAGTGCTACCTTGACAGGGGTAGACGAGCAGTACTTC. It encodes CSATLTGVDEQYF.

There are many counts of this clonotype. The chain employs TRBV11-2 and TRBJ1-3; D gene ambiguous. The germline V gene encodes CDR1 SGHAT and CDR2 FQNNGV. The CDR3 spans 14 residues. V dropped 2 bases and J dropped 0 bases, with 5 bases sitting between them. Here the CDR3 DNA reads TGTGCCAGCAGCTTAATTGACTCTGGAAACACCATATATTTT. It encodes CASSLIDSGNTIYF. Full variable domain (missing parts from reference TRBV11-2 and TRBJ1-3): EAGVAQSPRYKIIEKRQSVAFWCNPISGHATLYWYQQILGQGPKLLIQFQNNGVVDDSQLPKDRFSAERLKGVDSTLKIQPAKLEDSAVYLCASSLIDSGNTIYFGEGSWLTVV.

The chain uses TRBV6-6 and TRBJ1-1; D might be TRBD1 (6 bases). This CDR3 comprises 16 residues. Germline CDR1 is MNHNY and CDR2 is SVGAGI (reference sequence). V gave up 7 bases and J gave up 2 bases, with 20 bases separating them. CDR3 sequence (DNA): TGTGCCAGCAACTTCGCTATCGGGACATCAAACACTGAAGCTTTCTTT. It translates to CASNFAIGTSNTEAFF.

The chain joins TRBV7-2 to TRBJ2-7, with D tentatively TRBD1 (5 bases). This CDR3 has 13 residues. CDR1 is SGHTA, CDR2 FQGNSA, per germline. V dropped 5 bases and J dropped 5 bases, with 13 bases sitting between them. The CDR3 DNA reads TGTGCCAGCAGCACCAGGGTTGCCCACGAGCAGTACTTC. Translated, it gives CASSTRVAHEQYF.

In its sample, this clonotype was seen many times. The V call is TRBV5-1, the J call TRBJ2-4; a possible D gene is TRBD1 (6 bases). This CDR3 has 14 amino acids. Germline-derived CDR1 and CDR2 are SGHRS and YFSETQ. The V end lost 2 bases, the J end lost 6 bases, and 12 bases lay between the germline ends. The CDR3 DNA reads TGCGCCAGCAGCTTTTCGGACAGTAGAAACATTCAGTACTTC. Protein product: CASSFSDSRNIQYF.

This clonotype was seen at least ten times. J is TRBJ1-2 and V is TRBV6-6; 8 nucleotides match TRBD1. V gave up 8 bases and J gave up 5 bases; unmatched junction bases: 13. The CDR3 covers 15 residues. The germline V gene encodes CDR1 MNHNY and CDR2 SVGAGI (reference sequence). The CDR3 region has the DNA TGTGCCAGCGCTACCAGACAGGGGAGGAAGTATGGCTACACCTTC. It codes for CASATRQGRKYGYTF.

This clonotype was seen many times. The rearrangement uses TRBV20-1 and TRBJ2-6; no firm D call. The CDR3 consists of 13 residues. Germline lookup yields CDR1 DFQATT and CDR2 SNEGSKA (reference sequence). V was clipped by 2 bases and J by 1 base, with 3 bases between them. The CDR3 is CSARLSGANVLTF. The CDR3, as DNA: TGCAGTGCTAGACTATCTGGGGCCAACGTCCTGACTTTC.

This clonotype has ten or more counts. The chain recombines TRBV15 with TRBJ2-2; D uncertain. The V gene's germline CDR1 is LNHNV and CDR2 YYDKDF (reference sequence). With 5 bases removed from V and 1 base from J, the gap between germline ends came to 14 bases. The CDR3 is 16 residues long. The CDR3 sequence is CATSLSGRKNTGELFF. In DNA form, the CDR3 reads TGTGCCACCAGCCTATCCGGCAGGAAGAACACCGGGGAGCTGTTTTTT.

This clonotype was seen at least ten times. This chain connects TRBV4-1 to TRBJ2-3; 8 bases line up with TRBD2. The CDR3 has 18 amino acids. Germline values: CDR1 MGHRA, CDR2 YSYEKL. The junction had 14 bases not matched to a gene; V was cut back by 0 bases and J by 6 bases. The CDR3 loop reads CASSQDRASGPSVDTQYF. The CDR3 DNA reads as TGCGCCAGCAGCCAAGATCGGGCTAGCGGGCCCAGTGTGGATACGCAGTATTTT.

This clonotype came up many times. The chain's CDR3 is CSATGLTLAKNIQYF. The CDR3, as DNA: TGCAGTGCTACCGGACTGACTTTAGCCAAAAACATTCAGTACTTC. This sequence joins TRBV20-1 and TRBJ2-4; D is perhaps TRBD2 (5 bases). The V end was cut by 4 bases, the J end by 0 bases, with 13 bases between. The germline V gene has CDR1 DFQATT and CDR2 SNEGSKA (reference sequence). There are 15 residues in the CDR3.

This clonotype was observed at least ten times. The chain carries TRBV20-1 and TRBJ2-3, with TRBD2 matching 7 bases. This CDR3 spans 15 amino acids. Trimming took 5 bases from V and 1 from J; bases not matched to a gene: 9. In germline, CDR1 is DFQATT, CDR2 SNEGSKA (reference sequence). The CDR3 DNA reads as TGCAGTGCTCTGGGGGGGATAAGAGGCACAGATACGCAGTATTTT. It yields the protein CSALGGIRGTDTQYF.

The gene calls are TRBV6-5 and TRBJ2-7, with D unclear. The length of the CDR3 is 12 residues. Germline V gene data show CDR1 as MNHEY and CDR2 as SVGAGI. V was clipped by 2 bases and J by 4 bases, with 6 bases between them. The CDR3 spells CASSYNRYEQYF. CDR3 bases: TGTGCCAGCAGTTACAACCGGTACGAGCAGTACTTC.

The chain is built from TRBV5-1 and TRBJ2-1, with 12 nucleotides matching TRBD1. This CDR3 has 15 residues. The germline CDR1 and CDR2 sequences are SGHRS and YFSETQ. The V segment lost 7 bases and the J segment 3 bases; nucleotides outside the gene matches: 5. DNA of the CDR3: TGCGCCAGCCGGGACAGGGGGCAAGGCTACAATGAGCAGTTCTTC. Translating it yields CASRDRGQGYNEQFF.

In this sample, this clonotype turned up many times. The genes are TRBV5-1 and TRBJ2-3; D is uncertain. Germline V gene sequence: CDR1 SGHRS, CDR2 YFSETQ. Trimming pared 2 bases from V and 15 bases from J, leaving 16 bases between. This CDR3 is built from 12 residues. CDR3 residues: CASSFTEVDRYF. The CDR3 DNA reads TGCGCCAGCAGCTTTACCGAGGTGGACCGATATTTT. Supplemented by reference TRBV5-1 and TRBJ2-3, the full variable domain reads KAGVTQTPRYLIKTRGQQVTLSCSPISGHRSVSWYQQTPGQGLQFLFEYFSETQRNKGNFPGRFSGRQFSNSRSEMNVSTLELGDSALYLCASSFTEVDRYFGPGTRLTVL.

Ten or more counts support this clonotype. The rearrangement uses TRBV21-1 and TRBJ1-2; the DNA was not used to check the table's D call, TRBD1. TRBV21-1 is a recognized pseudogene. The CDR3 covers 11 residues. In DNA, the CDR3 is TGTGCCACCTCGGGGTCCCGAGGCTACACCTTC. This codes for CATSGSRGYTF.

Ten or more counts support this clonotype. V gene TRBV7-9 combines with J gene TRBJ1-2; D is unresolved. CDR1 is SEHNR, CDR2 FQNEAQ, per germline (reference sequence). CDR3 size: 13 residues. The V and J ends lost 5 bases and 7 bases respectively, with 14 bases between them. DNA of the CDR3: TGTGCCAGCAGCCTCACCGGAGTGTTTGGCTACACCTTC. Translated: CASSLTGVFGYTF.

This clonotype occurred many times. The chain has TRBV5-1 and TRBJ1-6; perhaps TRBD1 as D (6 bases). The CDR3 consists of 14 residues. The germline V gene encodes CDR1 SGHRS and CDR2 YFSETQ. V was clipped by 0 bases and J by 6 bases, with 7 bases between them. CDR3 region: CASSLDRVNSPLHF. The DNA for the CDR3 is TGCGCCAGCAGCTTGGACAGGGTTAATTCACCCCTCCACTTT. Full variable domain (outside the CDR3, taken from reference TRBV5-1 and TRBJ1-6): KAGVTQTPRYLIKTRGQQVTLSCSPISGHRSVSWYQQTPGQGLQFLFEYFSETQRNKGNFPGRFSGRQFSNSRSEMNVSTLELGDSALYLCASSLDRVNSPLHFGNGTRLTVT.

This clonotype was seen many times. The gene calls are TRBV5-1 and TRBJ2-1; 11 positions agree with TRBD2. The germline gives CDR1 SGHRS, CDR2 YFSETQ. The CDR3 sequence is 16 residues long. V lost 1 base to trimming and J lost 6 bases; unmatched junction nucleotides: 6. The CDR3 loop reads CASSLNPGLAANEQFF. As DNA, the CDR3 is TGCGCCAGCAGCTTGAATCCGGGACTAGCGGCCAATGAGCAGTTCTTC.

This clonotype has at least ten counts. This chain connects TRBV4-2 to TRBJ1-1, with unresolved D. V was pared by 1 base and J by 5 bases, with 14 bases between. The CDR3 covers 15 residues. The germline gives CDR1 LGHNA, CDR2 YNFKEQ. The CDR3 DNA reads TGTGCCAGCAGCCAAGGAAGCGCGTCGGGTACTGAAGCTTTCTTT. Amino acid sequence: CASSQGSASGTEAFF.

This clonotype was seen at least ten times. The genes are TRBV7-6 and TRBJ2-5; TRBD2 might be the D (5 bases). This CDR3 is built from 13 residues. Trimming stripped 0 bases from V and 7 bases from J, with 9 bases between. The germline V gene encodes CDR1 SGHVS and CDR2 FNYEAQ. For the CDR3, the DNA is TGTGCCAGCAGCTTAGCGCGTGAGGGGACCCAGTACTTC. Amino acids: CASSLAREGTQYF.